Sequencing of this T cell receptor (beta chain) was carried out in a study of T cells in Graves' hyperthyroidism and ophthalmopathy. Trimming cost V 5 bases and J 3 bases; bases outside gene matches: 4. The CDR3 is 15 amino acids. Germline-derived CDR1 and CDR2 are MNHEY and SVGEGT. Authors of the study amplified TCR beta CDR3 regions from RNA transcripts. During a first-round RT-PCR of the TCR CDR3, the HTBI primer set was used. TCRdb reprocessed the multiplex PCR reads via MiXCR and lists one record per CDR3 protein. The table shows about 280,000 distinct CDR3 sequences, with 20% to 30% occurring only once.

The clonotype originates from a man aged 40-50 years with Graves' hyperthyroidism that later progressed to Graves' ophthalmopathy. The rearrangement uses TRBV6-2 or TRBV6-3 and TRBJ2-7; TRBD2 agrees at 13 bases. Sequencing was done on a sample of blood. CDR3 residues: CASSGGLAGDYEQYF. Written as DNA, the CDR3 is TGTGCCAGCAGTGGAGGACTAGCGGGAGACTACGAGCAGTACTTC.